A single sample gave rise to the 24 T cell receptor beta chains below, sequenced in a study of blood T cell repertoires in COVID-19. Method: immunoSEQ multiplex PCR; TCRdb's copy keeps in-frame clones and lacks some. This sample has some 400,000 clones; 89% occur once, and the top ten carry 1.7%. The sequencing sample was made of PBMCs or T cells enriched from blood (not recorded which). These TCRs come from a woman in her thirties who had recovered from COVID-19.

V is TRBV19 and J is TRBJ1-6; maybe TRBD1 (5 bases). CDR3 length: 14 residues. Germline V gene lookup returns CDR1 LNHDA and CDR2 SQIVND (reference sequence). Between the trimmed V and J ends, which lost 6 bases and 12 bases, there was a span of 18 bases. CDR3 in amino acids: CASSQMGGGKPLHF. The CDR3 DNA follows: TGTGCCAGTAGCCAAATGGGGGGGGGAAAACCCCTCCACTTT.

The sample holds many counts of this clone. The J gene is TRBJ2-1, the V gene TRBV19; a weak D match, TRBD2 (5 bases). This CDR3 comprises 12 residues. CDR1 is LNHDA, CDR2 SQIVND, per germline (reference sequence). V was pared by 1 base and J by 10 bases, with 8 bases between. CDR3 sequence (DNA): TGTGCCAGTAGTATAGGGACTGCGGAGCAGTTCTTC. The encoded protein is CASSIGTAEQFF. Filled out from reference TRBV19 and TRBJ2-1, the complete variable domain reads DGGITQSPKYLFRKEGQNVTLSCEQNLNHDAMYWYRQDPGQGLRLIYYSQIVNDFQKGDIAEGYSVSREKKESFPLTVTSAQKNPTAFYLCASSIGTAEQFFGPGTRLTVL.

J is TRBJ2-1 and V is TRBV5-4; D might be TRBD2 (7 bases). This CDR3 contains 15 residues. V gave up 2 bases and J gave up 1 base, with 10 bases separating them. Germline V gives CDR1 SGHNT, CDR2 YYREEE (reference sequence). The CDR3 is CASSLGGASYNEQFF. The CDR3 region has the DNA TGTGCCAGCAGCTTAGGGGGGGCATCCTACAATGAGCAGTTCTTC.

J is TRBJ1-2 and V is TRBV30; 7 nucleotides align to TRBD1. The trim removed 4 bases at V and 6 bases at J, leaving 2 bases unmatched. Germline V lookup: CDR1 GTSNPN, CDR2 SVGIG (reference sequence). The CDR3 consists of 11 residues. CDR3 sequence: CAWNTGDGYTF. The DNA of the CDR3 is TGTGCCTGGAATACAGGGGATGGCTACACCTTC.

The V and J genes are TRBV28 and TRBJ1-5; D possibly corresponds to TRBD1 (5 bases). This CDR3 has 13 amino acids. In germline, CDR1 is MDHEN, CDR2 SYDVKM. Between the trimmed V and J ends, which lost 6 bases and 6 bases, there was a span of 12 bases. The CDR3 region has the DNA TGTGCCAGCAGGGAAGGGGCTGGTCAGCCCCAGCATTTT. It translates to CASREGAGQPQHF.

V gene TRBV28 combines with J gene TRBJ1-5, with D unclear. Germline CDR1 reads MDHEN; CDR2 reads SYDVKM. This CDR3 comprises 14 residues. V was shortened by 5 bases and J by 2 bases, with 10 bases between the two germline ends. This chain's CDR3 is CASSPAGGNQPQHF. CDR3 DNA sequence: TGTGCCAGCAGTCCAGCCGGGGGCAATCAGCCCCAGCATTTT.

This clone came up once. The rearrangement joins TRBV7-7 to TRBJ2-7; the match to TRBD2 covers 11 bases. The germline CDR1 and CDR2 sequences are SSHAT and FNYEAQ (reference sequence). CDR3 length: 16 amino acids. V was pared by 6 bases and J by 0 bases, with 7 bases of the junction left unmatched. CDR3 in DNA: TGTGCCAGCAGACAAGGGACTAGCGGTTTCTCCTACGAGCAGTACTTC. Translating gives CASRQGTSGFSYEQYF.

The V gene is TRBV5-1, the J gene TRBJ1-1, with D perhaps matching TRBD1 (5 bases). CDR1 is SGHRS and CDR2 is YFSETQ in the germline V gene. V dropped 4 bases and J dropped 4 bases, with 11 bases sitting between them. The CDR3 contains 13 residues. As DNA, the CDR3 is TGCGCCAGCAGCGCGCAGGGTAGCACTGAAGCTTTCTTT. This codes for CASSAQGSTEAFF.

The genes are TRBV5-1 and TRBJ2-2; TRBD1 might be the D (6 bases). The CDR3 extends over 16 amino acids. V was cut by 2 bases and J by 2 bases, with 13 bases left in between. Germline V gene lookup returns CDR1 SGHRS and CDR2 YFSETQ. CDR3 bases: TGCGCCAGCAGCTTTCGCGAGACAGGAAACACCGGGGAGCTGTTTTTT. Translation gives CASSFRETGNTGELFF.

The rearrangement uses TRBV11-1 and TRBJ2-5; TRBD1 might be the D (5 bases). CDR1 is SGHAT and CDR2 is FQDESV in the germline V gene (reference sequence). With 3 bases removed from V and 2 bases from J, the gap between germline ends came to 16 bases. The CDR3 length is 16 residues. The CDR3 nucleotides are TGTGCCAGCAGCTTTACCCAGGGCGTGGGGCAAGAGACCCAGTACTTC. Amino acid sequence: CASSFTQGVGQETQYF.

There are a few counts of this clone. V and J are TRBV3-1 (or the pseudogene TRBV3-2) and TRBJ2-7; TRBD1 matches at 10 bases. Germline loops: CDR1 LGHDT, CDR2 YNNKEL (reference sequence). Losses at the gene ends were 1 base for V and 7 bases for J; bases not matched to a gene: 7. The CDR3 sequence is 15 residues long. CDR3 sequence reads: CASSQGGTGVREQYF. CDR3 in DNA: TGTGCCAGCAGCCAAGGAGGGACAGGGGTTCGGGAGCAGTACTTC.

This chain links TRBV2 with TRBJ1-6; D is uncertain. Germline CDR1 reads SNHLY; CDR2 reads FYNNEI. The V and J ends lost 3 bases and 8 bases respectively, with 14 bases between them. This CDR3 has 15 residues. CDR3 protein: CASSENSPLDSPLHF. The CDR3 DNA sequence: TGTGCCAGCAGTGAGAACAGTCCTCTCGATTCACCCCTCCACTTT.

This rearrangement joins TRBV29-1 to TRBJ2-7; D is ambiguous. The CDR3 sequence is 13 residues long. V shed 6 bases and J shed 7 bases, with 19 bases lying between them. Germline V gene data show CDR1 as SQVTM and CDR2 as ANQGSEA. The DNA for the CDR3 is TGCAGCGTGAGCGATACCCCCCTAGGTGAGCAGTACTTC. Translating it yields CSVSDTPLGEQYF.

The V call is TRBV4-2, the J call TRBJ2-1; TRBD2 is a possible D gene (5 bases). The V gene lost 0 bases and the J gene lost 3 bases, with 15 bases spanning the gap. The CDR3 is 17 residues long. Germline V gene data show CDR1 as LGHNA and CDR2 as YNFKEQ. In nucleotides, the CDR3 is TGTGCCAGCAGCCAAGAGTATCGCGGGCGCCTCTACAATGAGCAGTTCTTC. Amino acids: CASSQEYRGRLYNEQFF.

The V gene is TRBV18, the J gene TRBJ1-4, with D tentatively TRBD1 (5 bases). CDR3 length: 14 amino acids. V lost 3 bases to trimming and J lost 11 bases, with 16 bases between them. Germline-derived CDR1 and CDR2 are KGHSH and LQKENI. CDR3 sequence (DNA): TGTGCCAGCTCACCTGGGCAGGGCTCTCGGAAACTGTTTTTT. This encodes CASSPGQGSRKLFF.

This clone was seen just once. The chain uses TRBV5-1 and TRBJ2-3, with 8 nucleotides matching TRBD2. Germline loops: CDR1 SGHRS, CDR2 YFSETQ. V trimming: 2 bases; J trimming: 5 bases; junction bases outside the gene matches: 10. CDR3 size: 16 residues. The CDR3 spells CASSLPGLASGDTQYF. CDR3 DNA sequence: TGCGCCAGCAGCTTACCAGGACTAGCCAGTGGAGATACGCAGTATTTT.

This clone was detected a few times. The same CDR3 is also encoded by other DNA sequences in this sample. CDR3 amino acids: CSVETGTNTEAFF. The CDR3 DNA reads TGCAGCGTTGAGACGGGAACTAACACTGAAGCTTTCTTT. The chain joins TRBV29-1 to TRBJ1-1; D gene uncertain. V lost 3 bases, J lost 2 bases, and 10 bases lay in between. Germline assignment: CDR1 SQVTM and CDR2 ANQGSEA. The CDR3 is made up of 13 amino acids.

This rearrangement joins TRBV19 to TRBJ1-4; the match to TRBD1 covers 10 bases. The CDR3 runs 14 residues. CDR1 is LNHDA, CDR2 SQIVND, per germline (reference sequence). The V and J ends lost 6 bases and 7 bases, in that order; junction bases with no gene match: 5. This CDR3 reads CASSRDRGSEKLFF. DNA of the CDR3: TGTGCCAGTAGCCGGGACAGGGGTTCTGAAAAACTGTTTTTT. The whole variable domain, remainder taken from reference TRBV19 and TRBJ1-4, is DGGITQSPKYLFRKEGQNVTLSCEQNLNHDAMYWYRQDPGQGLRLIYYSQIVNDFQKGDIAEGYSVSREKKESFPLTVTSAQKNPTAFYLCASSRDRGSEKLFFGSGTQLSVL.

The chain links TRBV30 to TRBJ2-5, with 7 nucleotides matching TRBD2. The J segment lost 5 bases and the V segment lost 4 bases, leaving 10 bases of the junction unmatched. The CDR3 has 14 amino acids. The V gene's germline CDR1 is GTSNPN and CDR2 SVGIG (reference sequence). The CDR3 sequence: CAWTRDYLGETQYF. The CDR3 bases are TGTGCCTGGACGAGGGACTACCTCGGGGAGACCCAGTACTTC.

This clone was seen just once. The rearrangement uses TRBV9 and TRBJ2-1; 9 bases match TRBD2. The CDR3 runs 15 residues. The germline V gene has CDR1 SGDLS and CDR2 YYNGEE. The trim removed 3 bases at V and 5 bases at J, leaving 6 bases unmatched. This CDR3 is CASSDPIAGDNEQFF. The DNA of the CDR3 is TGTGCCAGCAGCGACCCGATAGCGGGGGACAATGAGCAGTTCTTC.

CDR3 residues: CSVADSNTEAFF. The CDR3 nucleotides are TGCAGCGTCGCCGACAGTAACACTGAAGCTTTCTTT. The V call is TRBV29-1, the J call TRBJ1-1; tentatively, D is TRBD1 (5 bases). The CDR3 runs to 12 residues. CDR1 and CDR2 from the germline V gene are SQVTM and ANQGSEA. Trimming removed 6 bases from V and 2 bases from J, with 10 bases in between.

V usage is TRBV7-9 and J usage is TRBJ2-7; 9 nucleotides align to TRBD1. Germline values: CDR1 SEHNR, CDR2 FQNEAQ (reference sequence). This CDR3 is built from 15 residues. After removal of 5 bases from V and 6 bases from J, the junction contained 11 bases not matched to a gene. The CDR3, as DNA: TGTGCCAGCAGCCCATGGAGGGACAGGGAGCTCGAGCAGTACTTC. Amino acids: CASSPWRDRELEQYF.

V gene TRBV19 combines with J gene TRBJ2-7; tentative D call: TRBD2 (6 bases). The CDR3 consists of 20 residues. The germline gives CDR1 LNHDA, CDR2 SQIVND (reference sequence). Deletions cut 2 bases from V and 0 bases from J, with 26 bases between. CDR3 sequence reads: CASSITVGGNLNKSSYEQYF. The CDR3 nucleotides are TGTGCCAGTAGTATAACTGTTGGGGGGAACCTTAATAAAAGCTCCTACGAGCAGTACTTC.

V is TRBV11-2 and J is TRBJ2-3; 9 bases match TRBD2. Germline CDR1 is SGHAT and CDR2 is FQNNGV. The CDR3 is 16 residues long. V shed 0 bases, J shed 3 bases, and the junction held 4 bases outside the gene matches. The CDR3 loop reads CASSLDFSGRTDTQYF. The CDR3 DNA is TGTGCCAGCAGCTTAGATTTTAGCGGGAGAACAGATACGCAGTATTTT.